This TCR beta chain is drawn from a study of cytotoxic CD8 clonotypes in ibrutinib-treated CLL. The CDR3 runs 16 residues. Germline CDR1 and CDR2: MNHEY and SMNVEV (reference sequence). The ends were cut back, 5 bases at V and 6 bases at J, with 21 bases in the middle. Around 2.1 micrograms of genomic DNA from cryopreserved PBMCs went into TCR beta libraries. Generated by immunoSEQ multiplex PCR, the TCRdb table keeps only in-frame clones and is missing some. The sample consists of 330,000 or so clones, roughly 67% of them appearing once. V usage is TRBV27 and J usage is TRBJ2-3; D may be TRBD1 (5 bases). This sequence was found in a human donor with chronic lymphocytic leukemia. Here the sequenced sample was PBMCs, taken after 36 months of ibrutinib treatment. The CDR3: CASSPPPAAGPDTQYF. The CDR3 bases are TGTGCCAGCAGTCCCCCCCCAGCCGCAGGGCCGGATACGCAGTATTTT.